Detailed here is one T cell receptor beta chain. What this receptor recognizes is not known. An end of the junction differs from the germline gene, which may be a read error. The CDR3 regions of human TCRbeta chains were analyzed by immunosequencing. Turning to the authors' computational methods: Repertoire TCRs were checked for matches against a reference library of SARS-CoV-2-specific TCRs that had been generated using the MIRA antigen-specificity platform. Breadth was defined as the fraction of unique TCRs that were SARS-CoV-2-associated, and depth was defined as the fraction of total T cells that were SARS-CoV-2-associated. Using the MIRA data, every spike-specific TCR was mapped to the spike region that the TCR reacted to and assigned to either a CD4 or a CD8 class. Log10-transformed breadth and depth values were compared by one-way ANOVA with Sidak's multiple comparisons tests. In its TCRdb copy, this immuneACCESS table keeps in-frame sequences only and misses some clones. Where compared with another copy, unresolved V genes explain less than half of these, and the others have no known cause. For V, J and clone size, that table is used; D and trimming come from the DNA. This sample comprises under 70,000 clones, roughly 90% of them detected only once. About 14% of the sample is taken by the ten largest.

This specimen comes from a study of T cell responses to AZD1222 COVID-19 vaccine listed by TCRdb under 2021. For the wider study: TCR sequencing was performed for roughly 240 trial participants, of whom some 200 were given two doses of AZD1222 and approximately 25 were given two doses of MenACWY control vaccine. Trial participants were enrolled into age subgroups of 18-55, 56-69 and 70-plus years, which contained approximately 150, 28 and 58 TCR-sequenced participants, respectively.

Broader findings and caveats from the paper: Spike-specific TCR breadth and depth rose significantly after two AZD1222 doses compared with day 0 and with MenACWY recipients. In the small 56-69-year group, the increase in depth fell short of significance, most likely because of low power. Vaccine-associated CD4 TCRs spanned the whole spike protein, with dominant responses in regions 160-218 and 743-854. Because no samples from the day 14 peak response were available, repertoires could be characterized only after the peak T cell response. Conclusions about previously exposed vaccinees were limited because only six AZD1222 recipients were SARS-CoV-2 seropositive at baseline. Nearly half of unique spike-specific TCRs reportedly recognized epitopes outside regions mutated in the B.1.351 and B.1.1.7 variants. Participants were mostly white British, with more females than males. The authors suggested clonal diversity may have been underestimated.

The time point tag for this specimen amounts to: about 28 days (+/-7) after the second vaccine dose. AZD1222 recipients given second doses at about 4 weeks or at about 12 weeks were pooled, since spike-specific TCR depth and breadth were not found to differ between the two schedules. Samples from vaccinated people were obtained from the UK trials COV001 and COV002, which included a single-blind randomized controlled phase 2/3 trial of AZD1222 (ChAdOx1 nCoV-19) in healthy adults. For TCRbeta chain sequencing, PBMC samples from trial participants were taken at day 0 and at day 28 after the second dose. The source material was peripheral blood, sampled 28 days after the second AZD1222 dose. The receptor's source is an adult who received the AZD1222 COVID-19 vaccine.

The bases are TGTGCCAGTAGTATAGATCCCAGCGGGAGCACCAGTCATTTT. It translates as CASSIDPSGSTSHF. The rearranged chain carries TRBV19 and TRBJ2-3; TRBD2 lines up with 8 middle nucleotides. Reading the germline V gene (reference sequence) gives CDR1 LNHDA and CDR2 SQIVND. The CDR3 contains 14 residues, cysteine and phenylalanine counted. Left in the record is the CDR3 DNA by itself, 42 bases read in frame from the first base.